This entry is about one T cell receptor beta chain. The record originates from a study of OX40 agonist ivuxolimab in advanced cancers. Per germline, CDR1 MDHEN and CDR2 SYDVKM. Trimming removed 6 bases at V and 0 bases at J, with 9 bases between. The CDR3 extends over 14 amino acids. Using immunoSEQ multiplex PCR, the repertoire was profiled, and TCRdb retains in-frame clones only, with some absent. The data show 95,000 to 100,000 clones, roughly four fifths seen once. This chain joins TRBV28 and TRBJ1-3, with D hard to call. The sequence derives from an adult with an advanced solid tumor such as melanoma, head and neck, liver or kidney cancer. The sequencing used CD4+ or CD8+ T cells sorted from blood, collected in a trial of the OX40 agonist ivuxolimab. The CDR3 nucleotides read TGTGCCAGCAGACAGCTCCTCTCTGGAAACACCATATATTTT. Translated, it gives CASRQLLSGNTIYF.